The 27 T cell receptor beta chains presented below share a single source sample, sequenced in a study of beta chain features in type 1 diabetes. General observations from the study: Shortening that was moderate but significant affected the TCRB CDR3s of Type 1 diabetes patients in all four CD4+ subsets.

Their antigen targets remain unknown. Expressed TCRB transcripts were sequenced, since all the RNA that had been isolated was reverse transcribed. Produced via immunoSEQ multiplex PCR; TCRdb's table is partial and in-frame only. In the table there are hundreds of thousands of clones, around 16% of which are singletons. Sequenced material: naive CD4+ T cells from blood. These receptors were taken from a man younger than 35 with type 1 diabetes.

There are a few counts of this clone. The CDR3 spells CASSYFAGSNQPQHF. The DNA for the CDR3 is TGTGCCAGCAGTTACTTTGCCGGGTCCAATCAGCCCCAGCATTTT. The V call is TRBV6-5, the J call TRBJ1-5; D uncertain. Trimming took off 1 base at V and 3 bases at J, with 10 bases between the two ends. This CDR3 has 15 amino acids. The germline V gene encodes CDR1 MNHEY and CDR2 SVGAGI.

In its sample, this clone was seen a few times. The rearrangement links TRBV28 to TRBJ2-3; D gene uncertain. The V end was cut by 1 base, the J end by 6 bases, with 5 bases between. CDR3 length: 12 amino acids. In germline, CDR1 is MDHEN, CDR2 SYDVKM. The CDR3 coding sequence is TGTGCCAGCAGTTTATCGAGGGATACGCAGTATTTT. Translation gives CASSLSRDTQYF.

The chain couples TRBV6-5 to TRBJ2-7, with a tentative D call TRBD1 (5 bases). This CDR3 region has 14 residues. The V gene's germline CDR1 is MNHEY and CDR2 SVGAGI. With 0 bases removed from V and 3 bases from J, the gap between germline ends came to 9 bases. The CDR3 region has the DNA TGTGCCAGCAGTTACTCAGGGGCCCTCTACGAGCAGTACTTC. Protein sequence: CASSYSGALYEQYF.

The V and J genes are TRBV5-4 and TRBJ1-2; D not certain. The CDR3 totals 17 residues. V shed 3 bases and J shed 2 bases, with 20 bases lying between them. Germline V gene sequence: CDR1 SGHNT, CDR2 YYREEE (reference sequence). CDR3 in DNA: TGTGCCAGCAGCTCCGGTGAGGGCCTCCCTACAAACTATGGCTACACCTTC. Protein: CASSSGEGLPTNYGYTF.

The chain uses TRBV5-4 and TRBJ2-5; possibly TRBD2 for D (7 bases). Germline-derived CDR1 and CDR2 are SGHNT and YYREEE (reference sequence). V lost 4 bases to trimming and J lost 4 bases, with 17 bases between them. The CDR3 covers 15 residues. The CDR3 here is CASSRGLAGAETQYF. As DNA, the CDR3 is TGTGCCAGCAGCAGAGGACTGGCGGGGGCAGAGACCCAGTACTTC.

The V call is TRBV14, the J call TRBJ1-5, with a possible D match to TRBD1 (5 bases). Germline V gene lookup returns CDR1 SGHDN and CDR2 FVKESK. The CDR3 contains 13 residues. V gave up 4 bases and J gave up 4 bases, with 8 bases separating them. CDR3 coding DNA: TGTGCCAGCAGCCGCCAGGGAAATCAGCCCCAGCATTTT. Encoded protein: CASSRQGNQPQHF. The whole variable domain, remainder taken from reference TRBV14 and TRBJ1-5, is EAGVTQFPSHSVIEKGQTVTLRCDPISGHDNLYWYRRVMGKEIKFLLHFVKESKQDESGMPNNRFLAERTGGTYSTLKVQPAELEDSGVYFCASSRQGNQPQHFGDGTRLSIL.

The V call is TRBV21-1, the J call TRBJ2-7; the tabulated D call, TRBD1, remains unverified against the DNA. TRBV21-1 is labeled a pseudogene. The CDR3 has 14 amino acids. CDR3 in amino acids: CATPGTGSSYEQYF. The CDR3 DNA sequence: TGTGCCACCCCCGGGACAGGGAGCTCCTACGAGCAGTACTTC.

V gene TRBV5-1 combines with J gene TRBJ2-6; D is unresolved. V was shortened by 7 bases and J by 1 base, with 9 bases between the two germline ends. The CDR3 covers 14 residues. CDR1 SGHRS and CDR2 YFSETQ come from the germline V gene. CDR3 nucleotides: TGCGCCAGCCAAAGCTCATCTGGGGCCAACGTCCTGACTTTC. Translation gives CASQSSSGANVLTF.

This chain uses TRBV30 with TRBJ2-3; D gene unclear. The CDR3 is 11 amino acids. Trimming pared 0 bases from V and 5 bases from J, leaving 3 bases between. Germline V gene lookup returns CDR1 GTSNPN and CDR2 SVGIG (reference sequence). CDR3 loop: CAWSVGDTQYF. CDR3 DNA: TGTGCCTGGAGTGTCGGAGATACGCAGTATTTT.

This clone has a handful of counts. The chain uses TRBV19 and TRBJ1-2; no clear D. The V end was cut by 3 bases, the J end by 8 bases, with 10 bases between. The CDR3 extends over 12 amino acids. Germline values: CDR1 LNHDA, CDR2 SQIVND (reference sequence). CDR3 protein: CASSIFEGGYTF. The CDR3 bases are TGTGCCAGTAGTATTTTTGAGGGCGGCTACACCTTC.

V is TRBV29-1 and J is TRBJ2-3; no clear D gene. Germline V gives CDR1 SQVTM, CDR2 ANQGSEA. The V and J ends lost 4 bases and 2 bases respectively, with 10 bases between them. The CDR3 is 13 amino acids. The CDR3: CSVATPLTDTQYF. In nucleotides, the CDR3 is TGCAGCGTTGCAACACCTCTCACAGATACGCAGTATTTT.

This clone has only a few counts. The chain couples TRBV29-1 to TRBJ1-4; the D is unclear. The CDR3 is made up of 12 amino acids. In germline, CDR1 is SQVTM, CDR2 ANQGSEA. The DNA of the CDR3 is TGCAGTGTGACACAGTCAAATGAAAAACTGTTTTTT. Its translation is CSVTQSNEKLFF.

The chain couples TRBV2 to TRBJ2-2, with 7 nucleotides matching TRBD2. The CDR3 sequence is 16 residues long. Trimming cost V 3 bases and J 1 base; bases outside gene matches: 5. Germline V lookup: CDR1 SNHLY, CDR2 FYNNEI. This CDR3 reads CASSEVGGGNTGELFF. CDR3 in DNA: TGTGCCAGCAGTGAGGTCGGCGGGGGGAACACCGGGGAGCTGTTTTTT.

This clone was counted between two and nine times. The rearrangement joins TRBV18 to TRBJ2-5; D ambiguous. CDR1 and CDR2 (germline): KGHSH, LQKENI. Trimming took off 4 bases at V and 2 bases at J, with 5 bases between the two ends. This CDR3 region has 12 residues. This CDR3 is CASSLNQETQYF. The CDR3 DNA follows: TGTGCCAGCTCACTCAATCAAGAGACCCAGTACTTC.

The sample holds a few counts of this clone. This rearrangement joins TRBV5-4 to TRBJ2-3; tentatively, D is TRBD2 (7 bases). In germline, CDR1 is SGHNT, CDR2 YYREEE (reference sequence). The CDR3 is made up of 16 amino acids. V lost 3 bases to trimming and J lost 5 bases, with 19 bases between them. The CDR3 sequence: CASSSLWGGAKDTQYF. The CDR3 nucleotides read TGTGCCAGCAGCTCGCTATGGGGGGGGGCTAAAGATACGCAGTATTTT.

About this clone: Other DNA sequences of this sample code for an identical CDR3. The chain couples TRBV6-6 to TRBJ2-1; the match to TRBD1 covers 8 bases. CDR3 size: 14 residues. Germline assignment: CDR1 MNHNY and CDR2 SVGAGI (reference sequence). Losses at the gene ends were 5 bases for V and 0 bases for J; bases not matched to a gene: 0. CDR3 DNA: TGTGCCAGCAGTACAGGGGGCTCCTACAATGAGCAGTTCTTC. Protein: CASSTGGSYNEQFF.

This chain links TRBV30 with TRBJ2-7, with a possible D match to TRBD1 (5 bases). Trimming removed 2 bases from V and 6 bases from J, with 8 bases in between. The CDR3 consists of 11 residues. Germline V gene data show CDR1 as GTSNPN and CDR2 as SVGIG (reference sequence). CDR3 DNA sequence: TGTGCCTGGAGTAGGACAATCGAGCAGTACTTC. This translates into CAWSRTIEQYF.

The chain couples TRBV29-1 to TRBJ2-5; D may be TRBD2 (5 bases). CDR1 is SQVTM, CDR2 ANQGSEA, per germline. The CDR3 is made up of 13 amino acids. V lost 6 bases to trimming and J lost 3 bases, with 14 bases between them. The CDR3 sequence is CSVVESGEETQYF. The CDR3 DNA sequence: TGCAGCGTCGTCGAAAGCGGAGAAGAGACCCAGTACTTC.

This clone was counted only a few times. The genes are TRBV29-1 and TRBJ2-5, with 15 bases lining up with TRBD2. The CDR3 length is 14 residues. The germline V gene has CDR1 SQVTM and CDR2 ANQGSEA. The ends lost 7 bases at V and 5 bases at J; junction bases unmatched: 5. CDR3 nucleotides: TGCAGCGCTAGGACTAGCGGGGGGGTGGAGACCCAGTACTTC. This codes for CSARTSGGVETQYF. The full variable domain, with the rest looked up from reference TRBV29-1 and TRBJ2-5, is SAVISQKPSRDICQRGTSLTIQCQVDSQVTMMFWYRQQPGQSLTLIATANQGSEATYESGFVIDKFPISRPNLTFSTLTVSNMSPEDSSIYLCSARTSGGVETQYFGPGTRLLVL.

This clone was seen only a few times. The chain is built from TRBV18 and TRBJ2-7, with 8 bases that match TRBD1. Germline V gene lookup returns CDR1 KGHSH and CDR2 LQKENI. CDR3 length: 15 amino acids. V gave up 0 bases and J gave up 3 bases; unmatched junction bases: 4. The CDR3, as DNA: TGTGCCAGCTCACCACCGGGACAGGAGGTCTACGAGCAGTACTTC. Protein sequence: CASSPPGQEVYEQYF.

V gene TRBV18 combines with J gene TRBJ1-3, with a weak D call TRBD1 (6 bases). This CDR3 has 14 amino acids. Trimming pared 3 bases from V and 4 bases from J, leaving 10 bases between. Germline CDR1 and CDR2: KGHSH and LQKENI. The CDR3 loop reads CASSPRTVGNTIYF. For the CDR3, the DNA is TGTGCCAGCTCACCCCGGACAGTGGGAAACACCATATATTTT.

This clone was counted a few times. The gene calls are TRBV11-3 and TRBJ2-1, with D possibly matching TRBD1 (6 bases). This CDR3 comprises 14 residues. The V end lost 2 bases, the J end lost 6 bases, and 11 bases lay between the germline ends. Germline-derived CDR1 and CDR2 are SGHNT and YENEEA. In DNA, the CDR3 is TGTGCCAGCAGCTTATCCTACAGGGTCAATGAGCAGTTCTTC. This encodes CASSLSYRVNEQFF.

The table lists this clone with a few counts. V usage is TRBV29-1 and J usage is TRBJ1-2; D gene ambiguous. This CDR3 has 14 amino acids. Germline-derived CDR1 and CDR2 are SQVTM and ANQGSEA. Deletions cut 3 bases from V and 4 bases from J, with 15 bases between. The CDR3 protein is CSVDSAGGGYGYTF. CDR3 DNA sequence: TGCAGCGTTGACAGCGCCGGTGGTGGCTATGGCTACACCTTC.

This clone was counted only a few times. V usage is TRBV18 and J usage is TRBJ2-3; D might be TRBD1 (5 bases). The V gene lost 1 base and the J gene lost 5 bases, with 10 bases spanning the gap. Germline V gene sequence: CDR1 KGHSH, CDR2 LQKENI. CDR3 length: 14 amino acids. The CDR3 reads CASSPQGSGDTQYF. DNA for the CDR3: TGTGCCAGCTCACCACAGGGGTCGGGAGATACGCAGTATTTT.

This chain uses TRBV18 with TRBJ2-3, with TRBD2 as a possible D gene (6 bases). The germline gives CDR1 KGHSH, CDR2 LQKENI. Trimming removed 0 bases at V and 4 bases at J, with 20 bases between. The CDR3 spans 18 residues. The CDR3 DNA reads as TGTGCCAGCTCACCACCATCGCGGCCCCGGGGGATTGCAGATACGCAGTATTTT. Translating it yields CASSPPSRPRGIADTQYF. The entire variable domain, with the rest obtained from reference TRBV18 and TRBJ2-3, is as follows: NAGVMQNPRHLVRRRGQEARLRCSPMKGHSHVYWYRQLPEEGLKFMVYLQKENIIDESGMPKERFSAEFPKEGPSILRIQQVVRGDSAAYFCASSPPSRPRGIADTQYFGPGTRLTVL.

The chain is built from TRBV29-1 and TRBJ1-1, with 9 bases identical to TRBD1. Germline V gene lookup returns CDR1 SQVTM and CDR2 ANQGSEA. The CDR3 runs to 14 residues. J was trimmed by 5 bases and V by 2 bases; bases with no gene match: 6. As DNA, the CDR3 is TGCAGCGTTGAAACACAGGGGGCGTATACTGAAGCTTTCTTT. It is translated as CSVETQGAYTEAFF.

The chain has TRBV15 and TRBJ2-3; D call uncertain. CDR1 is LNHNV and CDR2 is YYDKDF in the germline V gene (reference sequence). V gave up 9 bases and J gave up 2 bases, with 6 bases separating them. CDR3 length: 11 residues. The DNA of the CDR3 is TGTGCCACAGCCCTCACAGATACGCAGTATTTT. Translation: CATALTDTQYF.